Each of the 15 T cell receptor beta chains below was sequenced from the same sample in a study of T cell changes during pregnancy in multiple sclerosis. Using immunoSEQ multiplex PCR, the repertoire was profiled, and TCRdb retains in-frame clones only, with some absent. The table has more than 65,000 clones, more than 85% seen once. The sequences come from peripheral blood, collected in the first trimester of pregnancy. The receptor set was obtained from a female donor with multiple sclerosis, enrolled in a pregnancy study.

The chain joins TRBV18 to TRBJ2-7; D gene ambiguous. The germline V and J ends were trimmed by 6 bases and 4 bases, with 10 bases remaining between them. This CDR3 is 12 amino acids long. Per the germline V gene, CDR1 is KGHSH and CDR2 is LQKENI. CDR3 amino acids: CASSLDPYEQYF. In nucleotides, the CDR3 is TGTGCCAGCTCTCTAGACCCGTACGAGCAGTACTTC.

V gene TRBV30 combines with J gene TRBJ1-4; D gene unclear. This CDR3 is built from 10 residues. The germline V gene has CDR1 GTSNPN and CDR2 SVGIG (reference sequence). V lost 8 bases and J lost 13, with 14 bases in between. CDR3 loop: CATLEGRLFF. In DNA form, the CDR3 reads TGTGCCACTCTAGAGGGAAGACTGTTTTTT.

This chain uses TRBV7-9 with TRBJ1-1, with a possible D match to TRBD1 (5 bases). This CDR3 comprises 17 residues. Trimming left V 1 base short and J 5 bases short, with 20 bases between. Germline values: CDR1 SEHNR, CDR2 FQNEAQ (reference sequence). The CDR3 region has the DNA TGTGCCAGCAGCTTAGGACCGTCGGGTCGGGGGGATACTGAAGCTTTCTTT. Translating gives CASSLGPSGRGDTEAFF.

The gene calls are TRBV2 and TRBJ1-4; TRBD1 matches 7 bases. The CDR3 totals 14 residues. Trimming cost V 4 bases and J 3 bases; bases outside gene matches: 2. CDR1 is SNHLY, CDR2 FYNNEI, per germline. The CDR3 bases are TGTGCCAGCAGTGTGGGGACAGCTAATGAAAAACTGTTTTTT. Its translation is CASSVGTANEKLFF.

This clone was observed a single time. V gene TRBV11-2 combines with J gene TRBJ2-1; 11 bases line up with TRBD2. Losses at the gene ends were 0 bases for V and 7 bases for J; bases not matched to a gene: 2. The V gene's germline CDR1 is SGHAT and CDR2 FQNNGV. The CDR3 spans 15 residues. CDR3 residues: CASSLEPSGRNEQFF. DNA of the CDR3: TGTGCCAGCAGCTTAGAGCCTAGCGGGAGGAATGAGCAGTTCTTC.

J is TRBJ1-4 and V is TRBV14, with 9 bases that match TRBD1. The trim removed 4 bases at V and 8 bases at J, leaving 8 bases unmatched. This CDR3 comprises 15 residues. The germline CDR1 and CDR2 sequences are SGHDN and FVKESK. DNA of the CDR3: TGTGCCAGCAGCCGCCCCGACAGGGGGAGGGAAAAACTGTTTTTT. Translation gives CASSRPDRGREKLFF.

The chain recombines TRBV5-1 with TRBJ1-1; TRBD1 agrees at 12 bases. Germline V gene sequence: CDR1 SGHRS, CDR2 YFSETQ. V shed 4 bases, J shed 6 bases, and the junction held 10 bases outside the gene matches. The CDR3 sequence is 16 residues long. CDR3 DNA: TGCGCCAGCAGCGTTACGGGACAGGGGGCAATATCTGAAGCTTTCTTT. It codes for CASSVTGQGAISEAFF.

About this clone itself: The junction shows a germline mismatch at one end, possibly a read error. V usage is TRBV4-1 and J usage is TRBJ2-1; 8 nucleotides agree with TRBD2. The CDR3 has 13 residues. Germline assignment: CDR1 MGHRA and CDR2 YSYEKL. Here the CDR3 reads CASSQVRTSITVF. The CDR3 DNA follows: TGCGCCAGCAGCCAAGTACGGACTAGCATTACGGTCTTC.

CDR3 bases: TGTGCCTGGAGTCCTTGGGGGGGGCCGACCTCTGGAAACACCATATATTTT. Protein product: CAWSPWGGPTSGNTIYF. J is TRBJ1-3 and V is TRBV30; D might be TRBD1 (6 bases). The CDR3 is 17 residues long. V dropped 2 bases and J dropped 0 bases, with 17 bases sitting between them. Germline CDR1 is GTSNPN and CDR2 is SVGIG (reference sequence).

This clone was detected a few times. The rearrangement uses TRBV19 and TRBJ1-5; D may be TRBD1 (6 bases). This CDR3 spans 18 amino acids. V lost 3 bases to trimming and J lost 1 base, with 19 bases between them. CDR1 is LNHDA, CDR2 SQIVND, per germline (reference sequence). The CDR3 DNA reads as TGTGCCAGTAGTATTATACGACAGGTACCATCGAGCAATCAGCCCCAGCATTTT. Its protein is CASSIIRQVPSSNQPQHF.

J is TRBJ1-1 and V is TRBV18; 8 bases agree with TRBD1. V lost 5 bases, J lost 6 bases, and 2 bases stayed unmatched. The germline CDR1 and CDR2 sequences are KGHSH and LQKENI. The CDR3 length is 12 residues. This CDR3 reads CASSKDRAEAFF. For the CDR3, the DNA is TGTGCCAGCTCAAAGGACAGGGCTGAAGCTTTCTTT.

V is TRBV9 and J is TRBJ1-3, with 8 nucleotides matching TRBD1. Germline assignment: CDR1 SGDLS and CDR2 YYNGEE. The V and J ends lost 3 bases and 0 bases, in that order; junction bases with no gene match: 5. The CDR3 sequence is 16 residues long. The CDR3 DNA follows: TGTGCCAGCAGCGCCGACAGGGGAGTCTCTGGAAACACCATATATTTT. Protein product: CASSADRGVSGNTIYF. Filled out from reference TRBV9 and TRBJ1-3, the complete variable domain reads DSGVTQTPKHLITATGQRVTLRCSPRSGDLSVYWYQQSLDQGLQFLIQYYNGEERAKGNILERFSAQQFPDLHSELNLSSLELGDSALYFCASSADRGVSGNTIYFGEGSWLTVV.

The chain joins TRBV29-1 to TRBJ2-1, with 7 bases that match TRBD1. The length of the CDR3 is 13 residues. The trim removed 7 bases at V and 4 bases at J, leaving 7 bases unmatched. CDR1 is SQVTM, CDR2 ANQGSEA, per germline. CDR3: CSAQGDQYNEQFF. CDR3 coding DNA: TGCAGCGCCCAGGGGGATCAATACAATGAGCAGTTCTTC.

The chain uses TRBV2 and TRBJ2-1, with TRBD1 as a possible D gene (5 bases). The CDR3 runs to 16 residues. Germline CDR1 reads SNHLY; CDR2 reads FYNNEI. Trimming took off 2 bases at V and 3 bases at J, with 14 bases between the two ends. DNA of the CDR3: TGTGCCAGCAGTGAACGGGCAGGGCGGTACTACAATGAGCAGTTCTTC. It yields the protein CASSERAGRYYNEQFF.

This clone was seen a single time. CDR3 in amino acids: CASSPPGPEAFF. The CDR3 nucleotides are TGTGCCAGCAGCCCCCCTGGCCCTGAAGCTTTCTTT. The chain couples TRBV7-2 to TRBJ1-1; D is undetermined. Deletions cut 5 bases from V and 6 bases from J, with 10 bases between. Germline V gene data show CDR1 as SGHTA and CDR2 as FQGNSA. The CDR3 totals 12 residues.